The 6 T cell receptor beta chains below come from one sample, sequenced in a study of cytomegalovirus exposure and HLA in healthy donors. Researchers ran the PCR with 60 Vbeta and 13 Jbeta primers. Profiling relied on immunoSEQ multiplex PCR, and the TCRdb table lists in-frame clones only, not all of them. The sample yields 85,000 to 130,000 clones, approximately 68% seen once. Sequencing input: PBMCs. These receptors all stem from a woman aged 18-35 years in good health and CMV-seropositive.

A single count supports this clone. An end of the junction does not agree with germline; a read error may underlie this. The gene calls are TRBV28 and TRBJ2-2; TRBD2 matches 7 bases. The CDR3 has 14 amino acids. The V gene's germline CDR1 is MDHEN and CDR2 SYDVKM. The CDR3 bases are TGTGCCGGCAGTCTAACTAGCGACACCGGGGAGCTGTTTTTT. Amino acid sequence: CAGSLTSDTGELFF.

This clone was detected a few times. The chain joins TRBV11-1 to TRBJ2-1; 9 nucleotides match TRBD1. Germline CDR1 and CDR2: SGHAT and FQDESV (reference sequence). The J segment lost 3 bases and the V segment lost 3 bases, leaving 9 bases of the junction unmatched. CDR3 size: 17 residues. The CDR3 is CASSFRPTGGYYNEQFF. The CDR3 bases are TGTGCCAGCAGCTTTCGGCCCACAGGGGGCTACTACAATGAGCAGTTCTTC.

This clone was observed once. The chain employs TRBV29-1 and TRBJ1-1; D is undetermined. Trimming removed 7 bases from V and 3 bases from J, with 15 bases in between. This CDR3 spans 13 amino acids. Looked up from germline, CDR1 is SQVTM and CDR2 is ANQGSEA. CDR3 sequence: CSARREVDTEAFF. Written as DNA, the CDR3 is TGCAGCGCCCGCCGGGAAGTCGACACTGAAGCTTTCTTT.

This chain joins TRBV6-6 and TRBJ1-5; D is unclear. With 7 bases removed from V and 5 bases from J, the gap between germline ends came to 9 bases. This CDR3 is 12 amino acids long. Germline assignment: CDR1 MNHNY and CDR2 SVGAGI (reference sequence). CDR3 coding DNA: TGTGCCAGCACCTCCTCCGATCAGCCCCAGCATTTT. Amino acid sequence: CASTSSDQPQHF.

In its sample, this clone was seen a few times. The chain is built from TRBV6-5 and TRBJ2-7; 8 positions match TRBD1. CDR1 is MNHEY and CDR2 is SVGAGI in the germline V gene. Losses at the gene ends were 7 bases for V and 5 bases for J; bases not matched to a gene: 10. The CDR3 totals 14 residues. CDR3 in amino acids: CASNPTQGAHEQYF. CDR3 bases: TGTGCCAGCAACCCCACTCAGGGGGCCCACGAGCAGTACTTC.

The chain has TRBV5-6 and TRBJ1-1; D may be TRBD1 (5 bases). V lost 0 bases and J lost 4, with 10 bases in between. This CDR3 contains 14 residues. The V gene's germline CDR1 is SGHDT and CDR2 YYEEEE. This CDR3 reads CASSLGGGSTEAFF. DNA for the CDR3: TGTGCCAGCAGCTTGGGGGGGGGATCCACTGAAGCTTTCTTT.